This T cell receptor beta chain is from a study of T cell responses to AZD1222 COVID-19 vaccine. Broader study findings: No repertoire was sampled before or during the peak T cell response, only after it. Clonal diversity may have been underestimated in mostly white British donors. Nearly half of the spike-specific TCRs reportedly recognize variant regions that carry no mutations.

The table came from immunoSEQ multiplex PCR; TCRdb's copy has only in-frame clones and leaves some out. The profile shows 95,000 to 150,000 clones, approximately 90% of them singletons. Turning to this clone: Antigen unknown.

From germline, CDR1 is SGHRS and CDR2 YFSETQ. Deletions cut 2 bases from V and 0 bases from J, with 6 bases between. The CDR3 totals 13 residues. The sample was peripheral blood, taken on day 0 of AZD1222 vaccination. V and J are TRBV5-1 and TRBJ2-7; maybe TRBD1 (5 bases). This clonotype originated in an adult in good health. The CDR3 nucleotides read TGCGCCAGCAGCTTCGACAGCTCCTACGAGCAGTACTTC. Amino acid sequence: CASSFDSSYEQYF.